This T cell receptor beta chain derives from a study of glioma-infiltrating T cells after dendritic cell vaccination. Study-level information: Patients received autologous tumor lysate-pulsed dendritic cell vaccination between 2003 and 2012. Study results and limitations: Few patients contributed both blood and tumor specimens.

The primer mix had 60 V beta and 13 J beta primers. TCRdb's table, derived via immunoSEQ multiplex PCR, lists solely in-frame clones and lacks some. The profile shows around 10,000 clones, over 65% of them singletons. Per germline, CDR1 SNHLY and CDR2 FYNNEI. The CDR3 loop spans 15 amino acids. With 3 bases removed from V and 0 bases from J, the gap between germline ends came to 10 bases. The time point denotes: after dendritic cell vaccination, including at tumor progression/relapse. As to this clone: Its antigen is currently unknown.

This sequence was found in a human donor with glioblastoma. This specimen consisted of blood, obtained after dendritic cell vaccination. The V and J genes are TRBV2 and TRBJ2-3; tentative D call: TRBD2 (6 bases). The CDR3 DNA sequence: TGTGCCAGCAGTGATCTCGGGGGAAGCACAGATACGCAGTATTTT. Translated, it gives CASSDLGGSTDTQYF.